Each of the 26 T cell receptor beta chains below was sequenced from the same sample in a study of T cell responses to AZD1222 COVID-19 vaccine. Produced via immunoSEQ multiplex PCR; TCRdb's table is partial and in-frame only. The table lists about 100,000 clones, 70% to 90% of them singletons, with 15% to 20% in the top ten. This specimen consisted of peripheral blood, obtained on day 0 of AZD1222 vaccination. These receptors originate from an adult in good health.

V and J are TRBV5-1 and TRBJ1-1, with 7 positions matching TRBD1. The CDR3 runs 14 residues. Germline CDR1 is SGHRS and CDR2 is YFSETQ. V lost 4 bases to trimming and J lost 8 bases; unmatched junction nucleotides: 11. The CDR3 loop reads CASSTTGLSSEAFF. The CDR3 DNA sequence: TGCGCCAGCAGCACGACAGGGTTGTCTAGCGAAGCTTTCTTT.

This chain joins TRBV9 and TRBJ2-3, with 8 bases lining up with TRBD2. After removal of 4 bases from V and 3 bases from J, the junction contained 10 bases not matched to a gene. The germline CDR1 and CDR2 sequences are SGDLS and YYNGEE. This CDR3 spans 16 amino acids. CDR3 loop: CASSIAGTSGTDTQYF. In DNA, the CDR3 is TGTGCCAGCAGCATAGCCGGGACTAGTGGGACAGATACGCAGTATTTT.

This chain connects TRBV7-9 to TRBJ2-2; D is possibly TRBD1 (6 bases). The CDR3 contains 12 residues. Germline values: CDR1 SEHNR, CDR2 FQNEAQ (reference sequence). The germline V and J ends were trimmed by 5 bases and 5 bases, with 6 bases remaining between them. This CDR3 reads CASSQGTGELFF. The CDR3 region has the DNA TGTGCCAGCAGCCAGGGGACCGGGGAGCTGTTTTTT.

A single count supports this clone. The V and J genes are TRBV27 and TRBJ1-6; D gene uncertain. Germline lookup yields CDR1 MNHEY and CDR2 SMNVEV (reference sequence). V lost 3 bases, J lost 2 bases, and 5 bases lay in between. CDR3 length: 14 amino acids. In DNA, the CDR3 is TGTGCCAGCAGTTTCCCTACCTATAATTCACCCCTCCACTTT. This codes for CASSFPTYNSPLHF.

V usage is TRBV29-1 and J usage is TRBJ2-7; weak D call: TRBD2 (6 bases). The CDR3 covers 13 residues. V was trimmed by 4 bases and J by 4 bases, leaving 14 bases between them. CDR1 and CDR2 from the germline V gene are SQVTM and ANQGSEA. CDR3 in amino acids: CSVADDGGYEQYF. For the CDR3, the DNA is TGCAGCGTTGCGGACGACGGGGGTTACGAGCAGTACTTC.

This chain joins TRBV29-1 and TRBJ2-2, with a possible D match to TRBD1 (6 bases). The V gene's germline CDR1 is SQVTM and CDR2 ANQGSEA. The CDR3 is made up of 13 amino acids. V lost 8 bases to trimming and J lost 3 bases, with 13 bases between them. The CDR3 spells CSTGDTHTGELFF. DNA for the CDR3: TGCAGCACCGGGGACACCCACACCGGGGAGCTGTTTTTT.

The chain uses TRBV7-2 and TRBJ1-1; TRBD1 aligns across 7 bases. CDR1 is SGHTA, CDR2 FQGNSA, per germline. The CDR3 has 15 amino acids. V shed 5 bases and J 3 bases; nucleotides not matched to a gene: 9. The CDR3 here is CASSTRTGSDTEAFF. The CDR3 coding sequence is TGTGCCAGCAGCACTCGGACAGGCTCCGACACTGAAGCTTTCTTT.

The rearrangement links TRBV28 to TRBJ1-2, with D perhaps TRBD1 (5 bases). CDR3 length: 13 amino acids. Trimming removed 7 bases from V and 2 bases from J, with 11 bases in between. Germline-derived CDR1 and CDR2 are MDHEN and SYDVKM. CDR3 nucleotides: TGTGCCAGCACCCTGGAGGGGAACTATGGCTACACCTTC. Translating gives CASTLEGNYGYTF.

Here the CDR3 DNA reads TGTGCCAGCAGCTCCTCGGACAGGGTCAAAAACATTCAGTACTTC. Amino acids: CASSSSDRVKNIQYF. The J gene is TRBJ2-4, the V gene TRBV9, with TRBD1 matching 8 bases. This CDR3 has 15 amino acids. The trim removed 4 bases at V and 3 bases at J, leaving 6 bases unmatched. Germline V CDR1 and CDR2: SGDLS, YYNGEE.

Remarks on this clone: Different DNA sequences within this sample yield the same CDR3. The chain joins TRBV19 to TRBJ2-2; 9 nucleotides agree with TRBD1. CDR1 and CDR2 (germline): LNHDA, SQIVND (reference sequence). This CDR3 is built from 15 residues. Trimming at V came to 5 bases and at J to 4 bases, leaving 5 bases not matched to a gene. CDR3 sequence (DNA): TGTGCCAGTAGTGCACAGGGGGCGGGCACCGGGGAGCTGTTTTTT. Translation gives CASSAQGAGTGELFF. The variable domain in full, completed from reference TRBV19 and TRBJ2-2, reads DGGITQSPKYLFRKEGQNVTLSCEQNLNHDAMYWYRQDPGQGLRLIYYSQIVNDFQKGDIAEGYSVSREKKESFPLTVTSAQKNPTAFYLCASSAQGAGTGELFFGEGSRLTVL.

This chain uses TRBV6-2 or TRBV6-3 with TRBJ2-5; 12 positions agree with TRBD2. J gave up 3 bases and V 4 bases, and 12 bases lay outside the gene matches. CDR1 and CDR2 (germline): MNHEY, SVGEGT. The CDR3 totals 18 residues. The CDR3 DNA is TGTGCCAGCAGTTTTCGACTAGCGGGGGCCGTTGCTGAAGAGACCCAGTACTTC. Translation gives CASSFRLAGAVAEETQYF.

V gene TRBV6-5 combines with J gene TRBJ2-7, with 8 positions matching TRBD2. The junction had 5 bases not matched to a gene; V was cut back by 0 bases and J by 4 bases. The CDR3 consists of 15 residues. The V gene's germline CDR1 is MNHEY and CDR2 SVGAGI. Here the CDR3 DNA reads TGTGCCAGCAGTTACTCCGGCGGGGGGTGGTACGAGCAGTACTTC. Translated, it gives CASSYSGGGWYEQYF.

This rearrangement joins TRBV4-1 to TRBJ2-3; 9 bases align to TRBD2. CDR3 size: 15 residues. Germline CDR1 MGHRA, CDR2 YSYEKL. Trimming took 3 bases from V and 2 from J; bases not matched to a gene: 3. The CDR3 here is CASSQQRGVTDTQYF. The CDR3 nucleotides are TGCGCCAGCAGCCAGCAGCGGGGGGTCACAGATACGCAGTATTTT.

The chain carries TRBV3-1 (or the pseudogene TRBV3-2) and TRBJ1-2; TRBD1 matches at 9 bases. The CDR3 is 13 residues long. The trim removed 0 bases at V and 14 bases at J, leaving 7 bases unmatched. Germline V CDR1 and CDR2: LGHDT, YNNKEL (reference sequence). The CDR3: CASSQERDRANTF. In DNA, the CDR3 is TGTGCCAGCAGCCAAGAGCGGGACAGGGCGAATACCTTC.

The chain employs TRBV10-1 and TRBJ2-3; perhaps TRBD1 as D (5 bases). The CDR3 is 14 amino acids. Germline V gives CDR1 WNHNN, CDR2 SYGVQD (reference sequence). V was pared by 5 bases and J by 0 bases, with 9 bases between. The CDR3, as DNA: TGCGCCAGCAGTCTGGACACGAGCACAGATACGCAGTATTTT. Translation gives CASSLDTSTDTQYF.

The rearrangement links TRBV27 to TRBJ2-7, with D possibly TRBD1 on 6 matching bases. This CDR3 contains 14 residues. With 0 bases removed from V and 7 bases from J, the gap between germline ends came to 13 bases. Germline CDR1 and CDR2: MNHEY and SMNVEV (reference sequence). This chain's CDR3 is CASSLSLGAGEQYF. The DNA of the CDR3 is TGTGCCAGCAGTTTATCCTTGGGGGCGGGTGAGCAGTACTTC.

The rearrangement uses TRBV4-1 and TRBJ1-3; D is unresolved. The CDR3 is 16 residues long. V lost 4 bases to trimming and J lost 4 bases, with 17 bases between them. Germline CDR1 MGHRA, CDR2 YSYEKL. The CDR3 coding sequence is TGCGCCAGCAGCCCTATCCTATCGGGGTCAGGAAACACCATATATTTT. Translation: CASSPILSGSGNTIYF.

The rearrangement joins TRBV5-4 to TRBJ1-2, with TRBD1 matching over 11 bases. The V and J ends lost 4 bases and 8 bases, in that order; junction bases with no gene match: 10. Germline V lookup: CDR1 SGHNT, CDR2 YYREEE (reference sequence). CDR3 size: 15 residues. In nucleotides, the CDR3 is TGTGCCAGCAGCATAAGAGGACAGGGGGCGGGGGGCTACACCTTC. Its translation: CASSIRGQGAGGYTF.

About this clone: The identical CDR3 is also encoded by other nucleotide sequences in the sample. The chain has TRBV9 and TRBJ1-2; no reliable D call. The CDR3 contains 12 residues. Trimming left V 0 bases short and J 4 bases short, with 4 bases between. The germline gives CDR1 SGDLS, CDR2 YYNGEE. CDR3 protein: CASSVDSYGYTF. The CDR3 region has the DNA TGTGCCAGCAGCGTAGACTCCTATGGCTACACCTTC.

This chain connects TRBV19 to TRBJ2-7, with D tentatively TRBD1 (5 bases). Germline CDR1 and CDR2: LNHDA and SQIVND (reference sequence). Trimming shortened V by 3 bases and J by 0 bases, and 18 bases separated the two germline ends. The CDR3 is 17 amino acids. CDR3 coding DNA: TGTGCCAGTAGTATGATTGTCGGTGCGACAGTCTCCTACGAGCAGTACTTC. Its protein is CASSMIVGATVSYEQYF.

The genes are TRBV27 and TRBJ1-5; 8 bases map to TRBD1. The junction had 13 bases not matched to a gene; V was cut back by 3 bases and J by 6 bases. Germline CDR1 and CDR2: MNHEY and SMNVEV (reference sequence). The CDR3 is 17 residues long. CDR3 nucleotide sequence: TGTGCCAGCAGTTTCCTACCGACAGGGGAGGGAAGTCAGCCCCAGCATTTT. Its protein is CASSFLPTGEGSQPQHF.

The V and J genes are TRBV7-9 and TRBJ1-4; D is undetermined. The CDR3 sequence is 14 residues long. The ends were cut back, 1 base at V and 10 bases at J, with 13 bases in the middle. CDR1 and CDR2 (germline): SEHNR, FQNEAQ (reference sequence). The CDR3 nucleotides read TGTGCCAGCAGCTTAGATGGACTTGTAAGAAAACTGTTTTTT. Translated: CASSLDGLVRKLFF.

In its sample, this clone was seen a few times. The chain couples TRBV6-1 to TRBJ2-2, with D maybe TRBD1 (6 bases). Trimming cost V 1 base and J 4 bases, with 13 bases left between them. This CDR3 has 16 amino acids. CDR1 and CDR2 from the germline V gene are MNHNS and SASEGT. In DNA form, the CDR3 reads TGTGCCAGCAGTGAAGTGTCAGGGGACGGCACCGGGGAGCTGTTTTTT. Translating it yields CASSEVSGDGTGELFF.

The chain couples TRBV5-1 to TRBJ2-5, with 9 bases aligning to TRBD2. Germline-derived CDR1 and CDR2 are SGHRS and YFSETQ. The CDR3 has 16 amino acids. V lost 0 bases and J lost 9; bases outside the gene matches: 12. CDR3 sequence reads: CASSLEPAGGLFAQYF. DNA for the CDR3: TGCGCCAGCAGCTTGGAACCAGCGGGGGGTCTGTTCGCCCAGTACTTC.

The chain carries TRBV11-2 and TRBJ2-1; 14 nucleotides agree with TRBD2. CDR3 length: 15 amino acids. V lost 5 bases and J lost 6; bases outside the gene matches: 3. CDR1 is SGHAT, CDR2 FQNNGV, per germline. CDR3 bases: TGTGCCAGCAGCGTAGGGACTAGCGGGGGCAATGAGCAGTTCTTC. Translation gives CASSVGTSGGNEQFF.

The rearrangement joins TRBV20-1 to TRBJ1-5; maybe TRBD1 (5 bases). Looked up from germline, CDR1 is DFQATT and CDR2 is SNEGSKA (reference sequence). Trimming stripped 3 bases from V and 5 bases from J, with 17 bases between. The CDR3 loop spans 15 amino acids. The CDR3 sequence: CSASGGAFGYQPQHF. CDR3 DNA: TGCAGTGCTAGTGGAGGGGCCTTCGGGTATCAGCCCCAGCATTTT.